The next 3 T cell receptor beta chains were all read from a single sample in a study of blood T cell repertoires in COVID-19. The assay was immunoSEQ multiplex PCR, and TCRdb's table has in-frame clones only and misses some. The sample has about 200,000 clones, almost 85% seen once. Input material: peripheral blood. The receptors come from a human donor with acute or convalescent COVID-19. The donor label of this sample is uncertain.

CDR3 sequence: CAHQGHPGYEQYF. The CDR3 region has the DNA TGTGCCCACCAGGGACACCCTGGCTACGAGCAGTACTTC. The chain couples TRBV30 to TRBJ2-7; D perhaps matches TRBD1 (6 bases). The CDR3 runs to 13 residues. V was clipped by 8 bases and J by 3 bases, with 17 bases between them. The germline gives CDR1 GTSNPN, CDR2 SVGIG (reference sequence). The whole variable domain, filled in from reference TRBV30 and TRBJ2-7, reads SQTIHQWPATLVQPVGSPLSLECTVEGTSNPNLYWYRQAAGRGLQLLFYSVGIGQISSEVPQNLSASRPQDRQFILSSKKLLLSDSGFYLCAHQGHPGYEQYFGPGTRLTVT.

This sequence joins TRBV4-1 and TRBJ2-7; 8 nucleotides agree with TRBD2. This CDR3 spans 15 amino acids. Unmatched junction bases numbered 7, after V lost 4 bases and J lost 2 bases. The germline gives CDR1 MGHRA, CDR2 YSYEKL. This CDR3 reads CASSRTGLGAYEQYF. The CDR3 coding sequence is TGCGCCAGCAGCCGAACGGGACTAGGGGCCTACGAGCAGTACTTC.

The count of this clone is one. The chain joins TRBV7-8 to TRBJ1-4, with 8 bases identical to TRBD1. The germline V gene has CDR1 SGHVS and CDR2 FQNEAQ. This CDR3 is built from 14 residues. The junction had 8 bases not matched to a gene; V was cut back by 4 bases and J by 10 bases. As DNA, the CDR3 is TGTGCCAGCAGCTCCAGGGGGCGCGGAGGAAAACTGTTTTTT. Translated: CASSSRGRGGKLFF.